This passage covers 32 T cell receptor beta chains from one sample sequenced in a study of CD8+ T cells in alopecia areata. As the sequencing template, cDNA was produced by extracting RNA and reverse transcribing it. Clones were sequenced by immunoSEQ multiplex PCR, and TCRdb holds only the in-frame ones, with some missing. In the table there are 150,000 to 200,000 clones, around 57% of which are singletons. The sequenced sample consisted of CD4+ T cells sorted from blood. These TCRs come from a human donor in good health.

The rearrangement joins TRBV7-2 to TRBJ1-2; 9 bases match TRBD1. Trimming cost V 5 bases and J 4 bases; bases outside gene matches: 8. This CDR3 is 15 amino acids long. The germline gives CDR1 SGHTA, CDR2 FQGNSA. This chain's CDR3 is CASSHQRDRVYGYTF. CDR3 in DNA: TGTGCCAGCAGCCATCAACGGGACAGGGTCTATGGCTACACCTTC.

This clone was seen a handful of times. The sample contains more than one DNA sequence encoding this CDR3. V usage is TRBV30 and J usage is TRBJ2-3; D is ambiguous. V lost 0 bases to trimming and J lost 4 bases, with 2 bases between them. The CDR3 runs 11 residues. CDR1 is GTSNPN and CDR2 is SVGIG in the germline V gene (reference sequence). The CDR3 DNA reads as TGTGCCTGGAGTGTTTCAGATACGCAGTATTTT. It encodes CAWSVSDTQYF.

The CDR3 region is CASSRRTEETQYF. The CDR3 DNA reads as TGTGCCAGCAGCCGCAGGACAGAAGAGACCCAGTACTTC. The V call is TRBV7-8, the J call TRBJ2-5; D possibly corresponds to TRBD1 (6 bases). The V gene lost 5 bases and the J gene lost 3 bases, with 10 bases spanning the gap. Per germline, CDR1 SGHVS and CDR2 FQNEAQ. This CDR3 region has 13 residues.

This chain links TRBV10-3 with TRBJ1-1; D not certain. The V gene lost 10 bases and the J gene lost 3 bases, with 15 bases spanning the gap. Per germline, CDR1 ENHRY and CDR2 SYGVKD. The CDR3 has 13 residues. The DNA of the CDR3 is TGTGCCACCCAAGTCACGGGGTACACTGAAGCTTTCTTT. Its protein product is CATQVTGYTEAFF.

The chain employs TRBV4-2 and TRBJ2-7; 12 nucleotides line up with TRBD2. J lost 5 bases, V lost 2 bases, and 7 bases had no gene match. The CDR3 sequence is 16 residues long. The germline CDR1 and CDR2 sequences are LGHNA and YNFKEQ. Written as DNA, the CDR3 is TGTGCCAGCAGCCAACCTACTAGCGGGAGGTCCCACGAGCAGTACTTC. It codes for CASSQPTSGRSHEQYF.

The V and J genes are TRBV15 and TRBJ1-1, with D unclear. Germline V lookup: CDR1 LNHNV, CDR2 YYDKDF (reference sequence). CDR3 size: 15 residues. V was shortened by 0 bases and J by 1 base, with 9 bases between the two germline ends. The CDR3 bases are TGTGCCACCAGCAGAGACCCAGACGAGAACACTGAAGCTTTCTTT. The encoded protein is CATSRDPDENTEAFF.

For the CDR3, the DNA is TGTGCCAGCAGCTGGAGGAGGAACACTGAAGCTTTCTTT. Residues: CASSWRRNTEAFF. This chain links TRBV5-6 with TRBJ1-1, with D unclear. Germline V gene data show CDR1 as SGHDT and CDR2 as YYEEEE. V lost 3 bases, J lost 1 base, and 7 bases lay in between. The CDR3 contains 13 residues.

This clone has only a few counts. This chain joins TRBV13 and TRBJ1-2, with 8 bases fitting TRBD1. Trimming at V came to 3 bases and at J to 2 bases, leaving 5 bases not matched to a gene. The CDR3 covers 15 residues. Germline loops: CDR1 PRHDT, CDR2 FYEKMQ (reference sequence). The CDR3 coding sequence is TGTGCCAGCAGCTTTTCACAGGGGGTGAACTATGGCTACACCTTC. Its protein is CASSFSQGVNYGYTF.

This chain links TRBV29-1 with TRBJ2-5; D uncertain. Germline V CDR1 and CDR2: SQVTM, ANQGSEA. V lost 4 bases to trimming and J lost 2 bases, with 11 bases between them. The CDR3 contains 13 residues. The CDR3 sequence is CSVATAVQETQYF. The DNA of the CDR3 is TGCAGCGTTGCTACAGCAGTTCAAGAGACCCAGTACTTC.

The chain uses TRBV9 and TRBJ2-3; 9 bases line up with TRBD2. Germline CDR1 SGDLS, CDR2 YYNGEE. This CDR3 contains 16 residues. Trimming removed 0 bases from V and 5 bases from J; junction bases left unmatched: 7. CDR3 bases: TGTGCCAGCAGCGTAGTGTCTAGCGGGACTGGAGATACGCAGTATTTT. This gives the protein CASSVVSSGTGDTQYF.

This clone came up a few times. The DNA for the CDR3 is TGTGCCAGCAGTTCAGGGGGCGTCAAATCTTACGAGCAGTACTTC. Its protein is CASSSGGVKSYEQYF. This chain links TRBV28 with TRBJ2-7; TRBD1 agrees at 8 bases. Germline loops: CDR1 MDHEN, CDR2 SYDVKM. The CDR3 sequence is 15 residues long. V dropped 4 bases and J dropped 4; count of bases not matched to a gene: 9.

This clone was recorded once. The V gene is TRBV20-1, the J gene TRBJ2-1, with D hard to call. Germline V gene sequence: CDR1 DFQATT, CDR2 SNEGSKA (reference sequence). This CDR3 has 11 residues. V was clipped by 0 bases and J by 12 bases, with 9 bases between them. The CDR3 DNA sequence: TGCAGTGCTAGAGATGAGCTTCGGCAGTTCTTC. It specifies CSARDELRQFF.

This clone was detected a few times. V usage is TRBV15 and J usage is TRBJ2-7, with TRBD1 matching 10 bases. The CDR3 extends over 16 amino acids. The trim removed 0 bases at V and 8 bases at J, leaving 10 bases unmatched. The germline gives CDR1 LNHNV, CDR2 YYDKDF (reference sequence). CDR3 region: CATSRDRGTGVGKQYF. The CDR3 DNA follows: TGTGCCACCAGCAGAGATCGCGGGACAGGGGTTGGTAAGCAGTACTTC.

The chain uses TRBV2 and TRBJ1-3; the match to TRBD1 covers 7 bases. The V gene end was trimmed by 6 bases and the J gene end by 0 bases; junction bases not matched to a gene: 5. CDR3 length equals 15 residues. CDR1 and CDR2 from the germline V gene are SNHLY and FYNNEI. The CDR3 coding sequence is TGTGCCAGCAGCTTGACAGGGCTCTCTGGAAACACCATATATTTT. This translates into CASSLTGLSGNTIYF.

This sequence joins TRBV29-1 and TRBJ2-1; tentatively, D is TRBD1 (5 bases). Between the trimmed V and J ends, which lost 4 bases and 2 bases, there was a span of 9 bases. The CDR3 is made up of 13 amino acids. Per the germline V gene, CDR1 is SQVTM and CDR2 is ANQGSEA. CDR3 sequence reads: CSVGEQAYNEQFF. CDR3 bases: TGCAGCGTTGGAGAACAGGCCTACAATGAGCAGTTCTTC.

The V gene is TRBV19, the J gene TRBJ2-7; perhaps TRBD2 as D (5 bases). CDR1 is LNHDA and CDR2 is SQIVND in the germline V gene (reference sequence). CDR3 length: 11 amino acids. V gave up 9 bases and J gave up 1 base, with 7 bases separating them. The CDR3 protein is CASGVSYEQYF. The CDR3 bases are TGTGCCAGCGGGGTGTCCTACGAGCAGTACTTC. Variable domain in full (rest from reference TRBV19 and TRBJ2-7): DGGITQSPKYLFRKEGQNVTLSCEQNLNHDAMYWYRQDPGQGLRLIYYSQIVNDFQKGDIAEGYSVSREKKESFPLTVTSAQKNPTAFYLCASGVSYEQYFGPGTRLTVT.

V gene TRBV29-1 combines with J gene TRBJ2-4, with D maybe TRBD1 (6 bases). Germline CDR1 and CDR2: SQVTM and ANQGSEA. V dropped 6 bases and J dropped 1 base, with 13 bases sitting between them. The CDR3 has 14 amino acids. The CDR3, as DNA: TGCAGCGTCCAGCAGGGGTTGGCCAAAAACATTCAGTACTTC. It translates to CSVQQGLAKNIQYF.

This sequence joins TRBV29-1 and TRBJ2-7; the match to TRBD1 covers 10 bases. The germline V gene has CDR1 SQVTM and CDR2 ANQGSEA. The CDR3 length is 13 residues. The ends lost 5 bases at V and 6 bases at J; junction bases unmatched: 7. The CDR3 DNA sequence: TGCAGCGTTAGCCTGGGACAGGGGTTCGAGCAGTACTTC. Amino acid sequence: CSVSLGQGFEQYF.

A few counts support this clone. The chain is built from TRBV2 and TRBJ2-5, with D possibly matching TRBD1 (5 bases). Germline V CDR1 and CDR2: SNHLY, FYNNEI. Deletions cut 2 bases from V and 2 bases from J, with 18 bases between. The CDR3 has 17 amino acids. CDR3 loop: CASSETPFGTGQETQYF. CDR3 DNA: TGTGCCAGCAGTGAAACCCCGTTCGGCACAGGACAAGAGACCCAGTACTTC. Together with reference TRBV2 and TRBJ2-5, the CDR3 gives the full variable domain: EPEVTQTPSHQVTQMGQEVILRCVPISNHLYFYWYRQILGQKVEFLVSFYNNEISEKSEIFDDQFSVERPDGSNFTLKIRSTKLEDSAMYFCASSETPFGTGQETQYFGPGTRLLVL.

The CDR3 is CASSPRGLADYNEQFF. The CDR3 DNA is TGTGCCAGTAGTCCTAGGGGACTAGCAGACTACAATGAGCAGTTCTTC. The chain uses TRBV19 and TRBJ2-1; 9 bases fit TRBD2. The CDR3 totals 16 residues. Germline CDR1 LNHDA, CDR2 SQIVND (reference sequence). J was trimmed by 3 bases and V by 5 bases; bases with no gene match: 8.

This sequence joins TRBV11-2 and TRBJ1-1; D is perhaps TRBD1 (5 bases). Germline CDR1 reads SGHAT; CDR2 reads FQNNGV. V was cut by 4 bases and J by 1 base, with 22 bases left in between. The CDR3 spans 18 residues. CDR3 sequence: CASSSRVEGRSGNTEAFF. The CDR3 bases are TGTGCCAGCAGCTCGCGAGTCGAGGGGAGGTCTGGGAACACTGAAGCTTTCTTT.

This clone was observed a few times. This rearrangement joins TRBV29-1 to TRBJ1-5, with no clear D. There are 12 residues in the CDR3. The germline V gene has CDR1 SQVTM and CDR2 ANQGSEA. V was shortened by 6 bases and J by 3 bases, with 9 bases between the two germline ends. In DNA, the CDR3 is TGCAGCGTGAGGGAGTACAATCAGCCCCAGCATTTT. Its translation is CSVREYNQPQHF.

The chain is built from TRBV27 and TRBJ2-7; 7 nucleotides align to TRBD1. V lost 5 bases and J lost 5; bases outside the gene matches: 6. The CDR3 is 13 amino acids. Germline V lookup: CDR1 MNHEY, CDR2 SMNVEV (reference sequence). CDR3 residues: CASSQNRGHEQYF. For the CDR3, the DNA is TGTGCCAGCAGTCAAAACAGGGGCCACGAGCAGTACTTC.

V is TRBV6-5 and J is TRBJ2-7; 11 bases fit TRBD1. CDR3 length: 15 amino acids. The V segment lost 6 bases and the J segment 4 bases; nucleotides outside the gene matches: 8. Germline CDR1 reads MNHEY; CDR2 reads SVGAGI. The CDR3 region has the DNA TGTGCCAGCAGACGTCGGACAGGGGGCGGTTACGAGCAGTACTTC. Translation gives CASRRRTGGGYEQYF.

The rearrangement links TRBV29-1 to TRBJ2-7, with a possible D match to TRBD1 (6 bases). V was trimmed by 6 bases and J by 2 bases, leaving 17 bases between them. There are 14 residues in the CDR3. Looked up from germline, CDR1 is SQVTM and CDR2 is ANQGSEA. In nucleotides, the CDR3 is TGCAGCGTCGTGCCCCCGGACAGAGCCTACGAGCAGTACTTC. Protein product: CSVVPPDRAYEQYF.

This clone was observed a few times. The rearrangement uses TRBV5-4 and TRBJ1-1; D remains ambiguous. Germline lookup yields CDR1 SGHNT and CDR2 YYREEE (reference sequence). The V and J ends lost 0 bases and 4 bases respectively, with 4 bases between them. The CDR3 consists of 12 residues. The CDR3 spells CASSLDGTEAFF. In DNA, the CDR3 is TGTGCCAGCAGCTTGGACGGCACTGAAGCTTTCTTT.

This clone has just a few counts. The rearrangement uses TRBV14 and TRBJ1-1; TRBD1 might be the D (5 bases). This CDR3 region has 13 residues. Germline V lookup: CDR1 SGHDN, CDR2 FVKESK. Trimming removed 2 bases from V and 4 bases from J, with 8 bases in between. The CDR3 DNA follows: TGTGCCAGCAGCCAACAGGGTACCACTGAAGCTTTCTTT. Amino acids: CASSQQGTTEAFF.

The chain carries TRBV4-1 and TRBJ2-7; the D is unclear. The CDR3 runs 19 residues. Germline V gene lookup returns CDR1 MGHRA and CDR2 YSYEKL. The V and J ends lost 0 bases and 4 bases respectively, with 25 bases between them. As DNA, the CDR3 is TGCGCCAGCAGCCAAGATTGGCTAGACCCGGAATCCGCCTCTTACGAGCAGTACTTC. Its translation: CASSQDWLDPESASYEQYF.

This sequence joins TRBV11-2 and TRBJ2-7, with D unresolved. Trimming removed 2 bases at V and 9 bases at J, with 14 bases between. Germline V gene data show CDR1 as SGHAT and CDR2 as FQNNGV. The CDR3 totals 13 residues. For the CDR3, the DNA is TGTGCCAGCAGCTTATATGAGCTGGGTTCGCAGTACTTC. Amino acids: CASSLYELGSQYF.

The V and J genes are TRBV15 and TRBJ2-3, with 9 bases fitting TRBD1. The CDR3 has 15 amino acids. The germline gives CDR1 LNHNV, CDR2 YYDKDF (reference sequence). Trimming cost V 3 bases and J 2 bases; bases outside gene matches: 3. The CDR3 loop reads CATSSWDRATDTQYF. The DNA for the CDR3 is TGTGCCACCAGCAGTTGGGACAGGGCCACAGATACGCAGTATTTT.

The chain has TRBV10-3 and TRBJ2-1; 9 bases are shared with TRBD1. The CDR3 loop spans 12 amino acids. Germline trimming cut 5 bases from V and 14 bases from J; bases unmatched to any gene: 7. Germline CDR1 and CDR2: ENHRY and SYGVKD. As DNA, the CDR3 is TGTGCCATCAGTACCCATGGGACAGGGAAGTTCTTC. As protein: CAISTHGTGKFF.

The J gene is TRBJ1-2, the V gene TRBV6-5; D ambiguous. Trimming pared 3 bases from V and 4 bases from J, leaving 9 bases between. This CDR3 comprises 13 residues. CDR1 MNHEY and CDR2 SVGAGI come from the germline V gene. CDR3: CASSYEGLYGYTF. The CDR3 DNA reads TGTGCCAGCAGTTATGAGGGTCTCTATGGCTACACCTTC.